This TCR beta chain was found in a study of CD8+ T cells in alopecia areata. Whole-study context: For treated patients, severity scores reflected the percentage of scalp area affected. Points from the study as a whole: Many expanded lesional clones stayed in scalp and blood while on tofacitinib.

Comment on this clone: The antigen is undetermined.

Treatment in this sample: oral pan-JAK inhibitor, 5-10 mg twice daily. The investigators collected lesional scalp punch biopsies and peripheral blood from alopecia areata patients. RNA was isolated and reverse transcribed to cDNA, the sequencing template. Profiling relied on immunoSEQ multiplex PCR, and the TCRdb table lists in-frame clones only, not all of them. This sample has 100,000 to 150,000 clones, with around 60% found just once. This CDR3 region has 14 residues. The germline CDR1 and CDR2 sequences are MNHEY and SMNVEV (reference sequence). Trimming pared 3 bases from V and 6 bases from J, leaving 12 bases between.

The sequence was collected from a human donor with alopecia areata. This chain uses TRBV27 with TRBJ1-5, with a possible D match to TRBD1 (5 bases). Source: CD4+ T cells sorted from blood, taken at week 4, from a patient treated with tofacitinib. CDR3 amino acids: CASSFGGRGQPQHF. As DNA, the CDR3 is TGTGCCAGCAGTTTCGGGGGAAGAGGTCAGCCCCAGCATTTT.